The clone carrying this T cell receptor beta chain was detected a few times. Its antigen is as yet unknown. The record originates from a study of CD8+ T cells in alopecia areata. Study details: Treated individuals took tofacitinib by mouth, 5 to 10 mg twice daily. Study-wide results and caveats: The link between baseline CD8+ expansion and response remains uncertain with one nonresponder. Affected lesional scalp, above all in alopecia totalis/universalis, was more clonal than normal scalp.

The length of the CDR3 is 14 residues. CDR1 SGHVS and CDR2 FQNEAQ come from the germline V gene. With 5 bases removed from V and 7 bases from J, the gap between germline ends came to 12 bases. Specified treatment: oral pan-JAK inhibitor, 5-10 mg twice daily. Isolated RNA was reverse transcribed into cDNA used as the sequencing template. TCRdb's table, derived via immunoSEQ multiplex PCR, lists solely in-frame clones and lacks some. The sample lists about 250,000 clones, about three fifths occurring once. The starting material was CD4+ T cells sorted from blood, obtained at approximately week 52, from a patient treated with tofacitinib. This sequence originates from a human donor with alopecia areata. The rearrangement joins TRBV7-8 to TRBJ1-6, with no clear D. CDR3 in amino acids: CASSERFENSPLHF. The CDR3 DNA reads as TGTGCCAGCAGCGAGCGTTTTGAGAATTCACCCCTCCACTTT. The full variable domain, rest sourced from reference TRBV7-8 and TRBJ1-6, is GAGVSQSPRYKVAKRGQDVALRCDPISGHVSLFWYQQALGQGPEFLTYFQNEAQLDKSGLPSDRFFAERPEGSVSTLKIQRTQQEDSAVYLCASSERFENSPLHFGNGTRLTVT.